The 21 T cell receptor beta chains reported below all come from one sample, sequenced in a study of CD8+CD57+ T cells in acquired aplastic anemia. The authors sequenced patients whose flow cytometry had shown CD8+CD57+ cell expansion. TCR beta VDJ combinations and CDR3 sequences were profiled from genomic DNA. Using its own MiXCR run on the reads, TCRdb lists one record per CDR3 protein. The sample consists of approximately 300,000 distinct CDR3 sequences, about three fifths of them appearing once. The sample taken for sequencing was sorted CD4+, CD8+, or CD8+CD57+ T cells (not recorded which) from PBMCs. The origin of the receptors is a human donor with aplastic anemia.

The rearrangement links TRBV9 to TRBJ1-1; D gene ambiguous. Germline CDR1 reads SGDLS; CDR2 reads YYNGEE. CDR3 length: 9 residues. Trimming left V 4 bases short and J 13 bases short, with 8 bases between. The CDR3 reads CASSPFGFF. Here the CDR3 DNA reads TGTGCCAGCAGCCCTTTCGGTTTCTTT.

This clonotype has a count of ten or more. The chain recombines TRBV29-1 with TRBJ2-5; D unresolved. In germline, CDR1 is SQVTM, CDR2 ANQGSEA. The V and J ends lost 7 bases and 1 base respectively, with 10 bases between them. CDR3 length: 12 amino acids. CDR3 coding DNA: TGCAGCGCCAAACCGTCCCAAGAGACCCAGTACTTC. It codes for CSAKPSQETQYF.

V usage is TRBV7-8 and J usage is TRBJ2-7; TRBD2 matches 9 bases. In germline, CDR1 is SGHVS, CDR2 FQNEAQ. With V trimmed by 7 bases and J by 6 bases, 19 bases remained unmatched. CDR3 length: 17 amino acids. CDR3 DNA sequence: TGTGCCAGCACCTTGAGTCCCATCCTAGCGGGAAGGAGCGAGCAGTACTTC. Translating it yields CASTLSPILAGRSEQYF.

This clonotype came up many times. This CDR3 is CASRAGFGNQPQHF. DNA of the CDR3: TGTGCCAGCAGGGCAGGGTTCGGTAATCAGCCCCAGCATTTT. The chain employs TRBV6-2 or TRBV6-3 and TRBJ1-5; the D gene is possibly TRBD1 (5 bases). The CDR3 runs 14 residues. Germline V gene lookup returns CDR1 MNHEY and CDR2 SVGEGT. Trimming removed 6 bases at V and 4 bases at J, with 13 bases between.

The V and J genes are TRBV2 and TRBJ1-2; 8 nucleotides line up with TRBD1. V shed 5 bases, J shed 1 base, and the junction held 15 bases outside the gene matches. The CDR3 runs to 18 residues. Germline-derived CDR1 and CDR2 are SNHLY and FYNNEI. The CDR3 loop reads CASSPGTSGQGINYGYTF. The CDR3 nucleotides are TGTGCCAGCAGTCCCGGGACTAGCGGACAGGGTATTAACTATGGCTACACCTTC.

This clonotype was seen ten or more times. This chain connects TRBV20-1 to TRBJ2-3; D is undetermined. Trimming left V 0 bases short and J 5 bases short, with 15 bases between. Germline lookup yields CDR1 DFQATT and CDR2 SNEGSKA (reference sequence). The CDR3 has 15 amino acids. The CDR3 sequence is CSARDYRALGDTQYF. Written as DNA, the CDR3 is TGCAGTGCTAGAGATTATCGGGCTCTTGGAGATACGCAGTATTTT.

This chain joins TRBV29-1 and TRBJ2-5; 7 positions match TRBD1. This CDR3 is built from 14 residues. Germline V lookup: CDR1 SQVTM, CDR2 ANQGSEA. Losses at the gene ends were 5 bases for V and 0 bases for J; bases not matched to a gene: 6. As DNA, the CDR3 is TGCAGCGTTCGGACCGGGACAGACCAAGAGACCCAGTACTTC. Translation: CSVRTGTDQETQYF.

The count of this clonotype is one. The chain has TRBV7-2 and TRBJ2-7, with TRBD1 matching over 9 bases. This CDR3 contains 14 residues. V was clipped by 1 base and J by 3 bases; unmatched bases: 1. Germline CDR1 SGHTA, CDR2 FQGNSA. Here the CDR3 reads CASSLVTGGYEQYF. Written as DNA, the CDR3 is TGTGCCAGCAGCTTAGTGACAGGGGGCTACGAGCAGTACTTC.

In its sample, this clonotype was seen many times. The rearrangement uses TRBV4-1 and TRBJ2-5; 10 bases align to TRBD2. This CDR3 has 18 residues. The germline CDR1 and CDR2 sequences are MGHRA and YSYEKL. Trimming took 1 base from V and 2 from J; bases not matched to a gene: 10. CDR3 DNA: TGCGCCAGCAGCCAAGGGAGGTCAGCGGGGGGGGGTCAAGAGACCCAGTACTTC. Translated, it gives CASSQGRSAGGGQETQYF.

The CDR3 DNA is TGTGCCAGCAGCCAGGGGGTAGCGGAGCATACGCAGTATTTT. Residues: CASSQGVAEHTQYF. The chain joins TRBV5-8 to TRBJ2-3; D is perhaps TRBD1 (7 bases). CDR1 and CDR2 (germline): SGHTS, YDEGEE. V shed 4 bases and J shed 7 bases, with 16 bases lying between them. This CDR3 has 14 residues.

This clonotype was detected only a few times. J is TRBJ2-3 and V is TRBV6-6, with 9 positions matching TRBD2. The CDR3 runs 15 residues. Trimming cost V 6 bases and J 2 bases; bases outside gene matches: 6. Germline CDR1 MNHNY, CDR2 SVGAGI (reference sequence). In DNA form, the CDR3 reads TGTGCCAGCAGCTCTAGCGGGGCCGCCACAGATACGCAGTATTTT. Its protein product is CASSSSGAATDTQYF.

This chain joins TRBV19 and TRBJ1-5; D not resolved. The CDR3 has 14 residues. Deletions cut 1 base from V and 6 bases from J, with 10 bases between. Germline V CDR1 and CDR2: LNHDA, SQIVND (reference sequence). CDR3 sequence: CASSIVPDAQPQHF. The CDR3 DNA reads TGTGCCAGTAGTATAGTCCCAGACGCTCAGCCCCAGCATTTT. The variable domain in full, with the rest retrieved from reference TRBV19 and TRBJ1-5, is DGGITQSPKYLFRKEGQNVTLSCEQNLNHDAMYWYRQDPGQGLRLIYYSQIVNDFQKGDIAEGYSVSREKKESFPLTVTSAQKNPTAFYLCASSIVPDAQPQHFGDGTRLSIL.

In this sample, this clonotype turned up many times. The chain links TRBV7-3 to TRBJ1-1, with a weak D call TRBD1 (5 bases). In germline, CDR1 is SGHTA, CDR2 FQGTGA. V lost 8 bases to trimming and J lost 1 base, with 14 bases between them. The CDR3 consists of 14 residues. The CDR3 here is CASSRGTRNTEAFF. The CDR3 DNA is TGTGCCAGCTCACGGGGCACTAGGAACACTGAAGCTTTCTTT.

This clonotype was seen at least ten times. This chain links TRBV3-1 with TRBJ2-2, with 8 bases matching TRBD2. Germline-derived CDR1 and CDR2 are LGHDT and YNNKEL (reference sequence). V lost 3 bases to trimming and J lost 7 bases; unmatched junction nucleotides: 4. The CDR3 contains 14 residues. CDR3 protein: CASSQSGGDGELFF. The CDR3 coding sequence is TGTGCCAGCAGCCAGAGCGGGGGCGACGGGGAGCTGTTTTTT. The full variable domain, in which reference TRBV3-1 and TRBJ2-2 provide the parts outside the CDR3, is DTAVSQTPKYLVTQMGNDKSIKCEQNLGHDTMYWYKQDSKKFLKIMFSYNNKELIINETVPNRFSPKSPDKAHLNLHINSLELGDSAVYFCASSQSGGDGELFFGEGSRLTVL.

The chain carries TRBV15 and TRBJ2-2, with D uncertain. Germline values: CDR1 LNHNV, CDR2 YYDKDF (reference sequence). V was shortened by 1 base and J by 6 bases, with 0 bases between the two germline ends. The CDR3 is 11 residues long. This chain's CDR3 is CATSRAGELFF. The CDR3, as DNA: TGTGCCACCAGCAGAGCCGGGGAGCTGTTTTTT. The entire variable domain, with the rest obtained from reference TRBV15 and TRBJ2-2, is as follows: DAMVIQNPRYQVTQFGKPVTLSCSQTLNHNVMYWYQQKSSQAPKLLFHYYDKDFNNEADTPDNFQSRRPNTSFCFLDIRSPGLGDTAMYLCATSRAGELFFGEGSRLTVL.

The chain couples TRBV7-9 to TRBJ2-5; 14 bases agree with TRBD2. Trimming removed 6 bases from V and 4 bases from J; junction bases left unmatched: 4. Germline CDR1 SEHNR, CDR2 FQNEAQ (reference sequence). CDR3 size: 15 residues. CDR3 nucleotides: TGTGCCAGCAGAACCGGGACTAGCGGGGGAGAGACCCAGTACTTC. Translated, it gives CASRTGTSGGETQYF.

This clonotype was counted ten times or more. This chain uses TRBV20-1 with TRBJ1-6, with 9 bases fitting TRBD1. Per the germline V gene, CDR1 is DFQATT and CDR2 is SNEGSKA (reference sequence). The J segment lost 9 bases and the V segment lost 0 bases, leaving 3 bases of the junction unmatched. The CDR3 sequence is 14 residues long. This chain's CDR3 is CSARDGDRVSPLHF. The CDR3 bases are TGCAGTGCTAGAGATGGGGACAGGGTTTCACCCCTCCACTTT.

This clonotype was observed at least ten times. This sequence joins TRBV4-1 and TRBJ2-6; 7 bases map to TRBD2. CDR3 length equals 17 residues. Per the germline V gene, CDR1 is MGHRA and CDR2 is YSYEKL. The V segment lost 1 base and the J segment 0 bases; nucleotides outside the gene matches: 3. DNA for the CDR3: TGCGCCAGCAGCCAAGGACTAGCTTACTCTGGGGCCAACGTCCTGACTTTC. This sequence encodes CASSQGLAYSGANVLTF.

This clonotype was seen at least ten times. V is TRBV6-1 and J is TRBJ1-2; D gene uncertain. Trimming shortened V by 9 bases and J by 4 bases, and 9 bases separated the two germline ends. CDR1 MNHNS and CDR2 SASEGT come from the germline V gene. The CDR3 has 11 amino acids. CDR3 loop: CASSQTYGYTF. The CDR3 DNA reads TGTGCCAGTAGTCAGACCTATGGCTACACCTTC.

This clonotype was found many times. V usage is TRBV2 and J usage is TRBJ2-7, with 7 bases identical to TRBD1. CDR1 and CDR2 from the germline V gene are SNHLY and FYNNEI. This CDR3 has 14 amino acids. V lost 4 bases to trimming and J lost 2 bases; unmatched junction nucleotides: 5. CDR3 nucleotides: TGTGCCAGCAGTGTTTCAGGGGGTCCCTACGAGCAGTACTTC. Its protein product is CASSVSGGPYEQYF.

This clonotype has ten or more counts. This chain joins TRBV20-1 and TRBJ1-5; D not certain. The CDR3 has 17 amino acids. Germline CDR1 reads DFQATT; CDR2 reads SNEGSKA (reference sequence). The ends were cut back, 7 bases at V and 4 bases at J, with 26 bases in the middle. CDR3 nucleotide sequence: TGCAGTGGGCCGGGTCAAGCTACTGCATCACCTAATCAGCCCCAGCATTTT. This encodes CSGPGQATASPNQPQHF.